The 25 T cell receptor beta chains in this list originate from one sample, sequenced in a study of cytomegalovirus exposure and HLA in healthy donors. Use of 60 Vbeta and 13 Jbeta primers characterized the PCR. Some clones are missing from TCRdb's copy, which holds only in-frame ones; the method was immunoSEQ multiplex PCR. In the table there are about 150,000 clones, 79% of which are singletons. The sequenced sample was PBMCs. The origin of the receptors is a man aged 35 to 55 in good health and CMV-seropositive.

For the CDR3, the DNA is TGTGCCAGCAGTCCCTGGCAGGGAACTAATGAAAAACTGTTTTTT. Its translation: CASSPWQGTNEKLFF. The chain recombines TRBV14 with TRBJ1-4; possibly TRBD1 for D (5 bases). Per the germline V gene, CDR1 is SGHDN and CDR2 is FVKESK. The CDR3 consists of 15 residues. Between the trimmed V and J ends, which lost 6 bases and 1 base, there was a span of 12 bases.

This rearrangement joins TRBV4-1 to TRBJ2-1, with TRBD2 matching over 10 bases. V lost 6 bases, J lost 8 bases, and 16 bases stayed unmatched. In germline, CDR1 is MGHRA, CDR2 YSYEKL. CDR3 length: 17 amino acids. The CDR3 sequence is CASRLWERAGGEDEQFF. Here the CDR3 DNA reads TGCGCCAGCAGGCTATGGGAAAGAGCGGGAGGGGAAGATGAGCAGTTCTTC.

The rearrangement links TRBV6-5 to TRBJ1-1; tentative D call: TRBD1 (6 bases). CDR3 length equals 13 residues. Trimming stripped 5 bases from V and 3 bases from J, with 10 bases between. Germline V gives CDR1 MNHEY, CDR2 SVGAGI. CDR3 residues: CASSVQGYTEAFF. The CDR3 DNA is TGTGCCAGCAGTGTCCAGGGGTACACTGAAGCTTTCTTT.

This clone has only a few counts. The CDR3 spells CASSLDMAGTGELFF. CDR3 sequence (DNA): TGCGCCAGCAGCTTGGATATGGCAGGGACCGGGGAGCTGTTTTTT. This rearrangement joins TRBV5-1 to TRBJ2-2; a weak D match, TRBD1 (5 bases). Germline loops: CDR1 SGHRS, CDR2 YFSETQ. The V end lost 0 bases, the J end lost 5 bases, and 11 bases lay between the germline ends. The CDR3 length is 15 residues.

The chain carries TRBV5-1 and TRBJ2-5; 8 nucleotides align to TRBD2. CDR1 is SGHRS and CDR2 is YFSETQ in the germline V gene. The CDR3 runs 13 residues. The junction had 2 bases not matched to a gene; V was cut back by 2 bases and J by 5 bases. The CDR3 DNA reads as TGCGCCAGCAGCTTAGCGGGAGTGGAGACCCAGTACTTC. Its protein is CASSLAGVETQYF.

This clone turned up a few times. The V call is TRBV28, the J call TRBJ2-4; tentatively, D is TRBD1 (6 bases). V shed 2 bases and J shed 0 bases, with 8 bases lying between them. Germline assignment: CDR1 MDHEN and CDR2 SYDVKM. CDR3 length: 15 residues. The CDR3 loop is CASSLGQLAKNIQYF. CDR3 DNA sequence: TGTGCCAGCAGTTTAGGACAGCTAGCCAAAAACATTCAGTACTTC.

Here the CDR3 DNA reads TGTGCCAGTAGTATCGTGGCAGGCGATCAGCCCCAGCATTTT. It codes for CASSIVAGDQPQHF. This rearrangement joins TRBV19 to TRBJ1-5; D gene uncertain. The germline gives CDR1 LNHDA, CDR2 SQIVND (reference sequence). V was trimmed by 3 bases and J by 5 bases, leaving 11 bases between them. The CDR3 totals 14 residues.

The V gene is TRBV6-1, the J gene TRBJ1-1; 8 nucleotides agree with TRBD1. Trimming at V came to 0 bases and at J to 3 bases, leaving 6 bases not matched to a gene. The CDR3 extends over 16 amino acids. The germline V gene has CDR1 MNHNS and CDR2 SASEGT. In DNA form, the CDR3 reads TGTGCCAGCAGTGAAGCGCACGGACAGGGCTACACTGAAGCTTTCTTT. As protein: CASSEAHGQGYTEAFF.

This clone was recorded a few times. V is TRBV6-5 and J is TRBJ1-1; D gene ambiguous. The CDR3 covers 15 residues. With 0 bases removed from V and 5 bases from J, the gap between germline ends came to 13 bases. Germline CDR1 MNHEY, CDR2 SVGAGI. CDR3 nucleotide sequence: TGTGCCAGCAGTTACTCCCCGGGAGGGCGGACTGAAGCTTTCTTT. Residues: CASSYSPGGRTEAFF.

The chain joins TRBV19 to TRBJ1-1, with TRBD1 matching over 9 bases. V lost 3 bases to trimming and J lost 11 bases; unmatched junction nucleotides: 4. CDR3 length equals 12 residues. Germline V gives CDR1 LNHDA, CDR2 SQIVND (reference sequence). CDR3 protein: CASSILGQGAFF. As DNA, the CDR3 is TGTGCCAGTAGTATCCTTGGACAGGGGGCTTTCTTT.

This clone was counted only a few times. The junction shows a germline mismatch at one end, possibly a read error. The chain joins TRBV7-9 to TRBJ1-2, with D perhaps TRBD1 (6 bases). Per the germline V gene, CDR1 is SEHNR and CDR2 is FQNEAQ (reference sequence). The CDR3 covers 12 residues. The CDR3 here is CSSGQTDYGYTF. In DNA, the CDR3 is TGTTCCAGCGGACAGACAGACTATGGCTACACCTTC.

The rearrangement uses TRBV6-6 and TRBJ1-3, with D possibly matching TRBD1 (5 bases). The CDR3 loop spans 16 amino acids. Germline CDR1 reads MNHNY; CDR2 reads SVGAGI (reference sequence). Trimming took 2 bases from V and 1 from J, leaving 12 bases between them. DNA for the CDR3: TGTGCCAGCAGTTACCCCGCGGGGGTATCTGGAAACACCATATATTTT. Translated: CASSYPAGVSGNTIYF.

This clone was found a few times. The V call is TRBV30, the J call TRBJ2-3, with a tentative D call TRBD2 (5 bases). The CDR3 spans 16 residues. Trimming cost V 0 bases and J 0 bases, with 13 bases left between them. Germline V gene data show CDR1 as GTSNPN and CDR2 as SVGIG (reference sequence). CDR3 region: CAWSVEGQASTDTQYF. The DNA of the CDR3 is TGTGCCTGGAGTGTCGAGGGCCAGGCTAGCACAGATACGCAGTATTTT.

This chain connects TRBV5-1 to TRBJ1-2; D possibly corresponds to TRBD1 (6 bases). This CDR3 has 13 residues. Germline CDR1 SGHRS, CDR2 YFSETQ. Trimming shortened V by 1 base and J by 6 bases, and 10 bases separated the two germline ends. CDR3 coding DNA: TGCGCCAGCAGCTTGCACAGGGACAATGGCTACACCTTC. Protein: CASSLHRDNGYTF.

The rearrangement links TRBV29-1 to TRBJ1-1, with D tentatively TRBD1 (6 bases). The CDR3 sequence is 13 residues long. Deletions cut 2 bases from V and 1 base from J, with 8 bases between. Per germline, CDR1 SQVTM and CDR2 ANQGSEA. The CDR3 reads CSVEQGTNTEAFF. The CDR3 nucleotides are TGCAGCGTTGAACAGGGGACGAACACTGAAGCTTTCTTT.

This chain links TRBV27 with TRBJ1-6; D is unclear. Trimming pared 3 bases from V and 7 bases from J, leaving 10 bases between. The V gene's germline CDR1 is MNHEY and CDR2 SMNVEV (reference sequence). The CDR3 runs 14 residues. CDR3 protein: CASSLQNWNSPLHF. Here the CDR3 DNA reads TGTGCCAGCAGTTTGCAGAATTGGAATTCACCCCTCCACTTT.

This clone has only one observation. DNA of the CDR3: TGTGCCAGCAGATCGCCGGGGAGGGTGGGGGCGACTAATGAAAAACTGTTTTTT. Protein: CASRSPGRVGATNEKLFF. The chain employs TRBV27 and TRBJ1-4; possibly TRBD1 for D (6 bases). The length of the CDR3 is 18 residues. Germline assignment: CDR1 MNHEY and CDR2 SMNVEV (reference sequence). V was shortened by 6 bases and J by 2 bases, with 22 bases between the two germline ends.

The chain carries TRBV6-1 and TRBJ2-2, with D possibly being TRBD1 (6 bases). V was trimmed by 1 base and J by 3 bases, leaving 12 bases between them. The germline CDR1 and CDR2 sequences are MNHNS and SASEGT. The CDR3 consists of 16 residues. The CDR3 here is CASSEEQGPYTGELFF. CDR3 nucleotide sequence: TGTGCCAGCAGTGAAGAGCAGGGGCCCTACACCGGGGAGCTGTTTTTT.

Only one count was recorded for this clone. The genes are TRBV7-7 and TRBJ1-3; 8 bases fit TRBD1. The CDR3 runs 15 residues. Per the germline V gene, CDR1 is SSHAT and CDR2 is FNYEAQ (reference sequence). Germline trimming cut 1 base from V and 2 bases from J; bases unmatched to any gene: 1. The CDR3 sequence: CASSLDRGAGNTIYF. The CDR3 nucleotides are TGTGCCAGCAGCTTAGACAGGGGGGCTGGAAACACCATATATTTT.

The rearrangement links TRBV2 to TRBJ2-1; a possible D gene is TRBD1 (5 bases). The CDR3 is made up of 12 amino acids. Germline assignment: CDR1 SNHLY and CDR2 FYNNEI. Trimming pared 6 bases from V and 8 bases from J, leaving 11 bases between. CDR3 sequence (DNA): TGTGCCAGCAGAGGGGTCGGGTATGAGCAGTTCTTC. As protein: CASRGVGYEQFF.

The rearrangement joins TRBV27 to TRBJ1-4; 7 nucleotides agree with TRBD1. CDR3 length: 16 amino acids. V shed 4 bases, J shed 8 bases, and the junction held 13 bases outside the gene matches. CDR1 is MNHEY and CDR2 is SMNVEV in the germline V gene (reference sequence). The CDR3 nucleotides are TGTGCCAGCAGTTCCCATGCGGGGACAGCGGAAGAAAAACTGTTTTTT. Translated: CASSSHAGTAEEKLFF.

This clone was observed a handful of times. This sequence joins TRBV21-1 and TRBJ2-1; the tabulated D call, TRBD2, remains unverified against the DNA. TRBV21-1 is a known pseudogene. The CDR3 sequence is 18 residues long. This CDR3 reads CASSKGGGTSGTYNEQFF. The CDR3 DNA sequence: TGTGCCAGCAGCAAAGGAGGGGGGACTAGCGGGACTTACAATGAGCAGTTCTTC.

The chain joins TRBV11-2 to TRBJ2-7; tentatively, D is TRBD2 (7 bases). The CDR3 loop spans 14 amino acids. CDR1 and CDR2 from the germline V gene are SGHAT and FQNNGV. Trimming took 1 base from V and 2 from J, leaving 9 bases between them. The CDR3 DNA follows: TGTGCCAGCAGCTTAGCGGGGGGCACCTACGAGCAGTACTTC. Its protein product is CASSLAGGTYEQYF.

The V and J genes are TRBV7-9 and TRBJ2-5, with TRBD2 as a possible D gene (6 bases). Germline loops: CDR1 SEHNR, CDR2 FQNEAQ (reference sequence). V lost 8 bases and J 4 bases, leaving 14 bases between the germline ends. This CDR3 spans 13 amino acids. The CDR3 protein is CASLRGLGETQYF. The DNA of the CDR3 is TGTGCCAGCCTCCGGGGGTTAGGAGAGACCCAGTACTTC.

Points on this clone: This same CDR3 is encoded by further DNA sequences in the sample. The gene calls are TRBV19 and TRBJ2-2; no clear D gene. Trimming took 2 bases from V and 1 from J, leaving 8 bases between them. CDR1 LNHDA and CDR2 SQIVND come from the germline V gene (reference sequence). The CDR3 extends over 15 amino acids. CDR3 bases: TGTGCCAGTAGTATACTCACGGGGAACACCGGGGAGCTGTTTTTT. Its translation is CASSILTGNTGELFF.